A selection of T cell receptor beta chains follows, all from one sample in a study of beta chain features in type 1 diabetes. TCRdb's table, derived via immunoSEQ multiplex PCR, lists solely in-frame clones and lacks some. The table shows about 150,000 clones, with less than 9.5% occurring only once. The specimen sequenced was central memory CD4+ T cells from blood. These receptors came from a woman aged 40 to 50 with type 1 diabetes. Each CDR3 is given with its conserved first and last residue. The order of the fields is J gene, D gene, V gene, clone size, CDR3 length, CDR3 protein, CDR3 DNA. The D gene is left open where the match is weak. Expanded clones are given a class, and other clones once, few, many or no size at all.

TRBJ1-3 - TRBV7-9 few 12 CASGSSGNTIYF TGTGCCAGCGGTAGCTCTGGAAACACCATATATTTT
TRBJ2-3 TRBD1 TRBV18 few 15 CASSPGQGEVDTQYF TGTGCCAGCTCACCGGGACAGGGAGAAGTAGATACGCAGTATTTT
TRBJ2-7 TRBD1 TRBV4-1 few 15 CASSFPTGSRDEQYF TGCGCCAGCAGCTTTCCGACAGGGTCGAGGGACGAGCAGTACTTC
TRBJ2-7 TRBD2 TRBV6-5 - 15 CASSYGPSGSKEQYF TGTGCCAGCAGTTACGGACCTAGCGGGAGCAAAGAGCAGTACTTC
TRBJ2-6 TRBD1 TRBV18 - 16 CASSPGTGSGANVLTF TGTGCCAGCTCACCTGGGACAGGCTCTGGGGCCAACGTCCTGACTTTC
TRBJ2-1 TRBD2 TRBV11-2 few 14 CASRSSGKGNEQFF TGTGCCAGCAGGTCTAGCGGGAAGGGGAATGAGCAGTTCTTC
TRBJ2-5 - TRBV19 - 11 CASRAEGTQYF TGTGCCAGCCGGGCCGAGGGGACCCAGTACTTC
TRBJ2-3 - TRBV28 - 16 CASRGGGRAFTDTQYF TGTGCCAGCAGGGGTGGGGGCAGGGCCTTCACAGATACGCAGTATTTT
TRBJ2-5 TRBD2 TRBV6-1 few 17 CASSAGGTSGAQETQYF TGTGCCAGCAGTGCCGGGGGGACTAGCGGGGCCCAAGAGACCCAGTACTTC
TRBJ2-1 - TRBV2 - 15 CASSEGKGGRAKRFF TGTGCCAGCAGTGAGGGGAAAGGGGGACGGGCTAAGAGGTTCTTC
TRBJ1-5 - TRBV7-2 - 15 CASSLAWGEGQPQHF TGTGCCAGCAGCTTAGCATGGGGTGAGGGACAGCCCCAGCATTTT
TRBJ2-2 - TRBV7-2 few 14 CASSLRHGAGELFF TGTGCCAGCAGCTTAAGACACGGGGCCGGGGAGCTGTTTTTT
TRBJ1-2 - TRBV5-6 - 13 CASSPDTNYGYTF TGTGCCAGCAGCCCCGACACGAACTATGGCTACACCTTC
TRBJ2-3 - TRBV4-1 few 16 CASSQALVARTDTQYF TGCGCCAGCAGCCAAGCTCTCGTAGCGCGCACAGATACGCAGTATTTT
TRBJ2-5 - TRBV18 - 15 CASRGGLTAEETQYF TGTGCCAGCAGAGGGGGTTTGACGGCTGAAGAGACCCAGTACTTC
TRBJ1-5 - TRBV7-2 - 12 CASSQNQGPQHF TGTGCCAGCAGCCAAAATCAGGGGCCCCAGCATTTT
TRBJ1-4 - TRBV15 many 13 CATSSRQDEKLFF TGTGCCACCAGCAGCCGACAGGATGAAAAACTGTTTTTT
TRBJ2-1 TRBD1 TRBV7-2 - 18 CASSTPPRTGGSYNEQFF TGTGCCAGCAGCACACCACCGAGGACAGGGGGGTCCTACAATGAGCAGTTCTTC
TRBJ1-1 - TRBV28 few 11 CASSSPRRAFF TGTGCCAGCAGTTCCCCCCGGAGAGCTTTCTTT
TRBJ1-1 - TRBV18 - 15 CASSPEAGVRVLAFF TGTGCCAGCTCACCAGAAGCAGGGGTTAGAGTTTTGGCTTTCTTT
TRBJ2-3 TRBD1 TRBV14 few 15 CASSQLDRDTDTQYF TGTGCCAGCAGCCAATTGGACAGGGACACAGATACGCAGTATTTT
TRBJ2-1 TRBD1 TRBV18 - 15 CASSPQGQAINEQFF TGTGCCAGCTCACCACAGGGACAGGCAATCAATGAGCAGTTCTTC
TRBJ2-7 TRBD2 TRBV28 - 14 CASSPPGASGKQYF TGTGCCAGCAGTCCTCCCGGGGCTAGCGGAAAACAGTACTTC
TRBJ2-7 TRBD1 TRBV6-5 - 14 CASSAGTDTYEQYF TGTGCCAGCAGTGCCGGGACAGACACTTACGAGCAGTACTTC
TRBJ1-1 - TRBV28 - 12 CASSYGDTEAFF TGTGCCAGCAGCTACGGGGACACTGAAGCTTTCTTT
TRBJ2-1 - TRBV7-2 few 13 CASSLEGWSEQFF TGTGCCAGCAGTTTGGAGGGATGGAGTGAGCAGTTCTTC
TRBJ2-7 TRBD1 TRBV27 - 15 CASSYLTGGSYEQYF TGTGCCAGCAGTTACCTGACAGGGGGCTCCTACGAGCAGTACTTC
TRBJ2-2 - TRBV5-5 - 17 CASSLLIIGQSTGELFF TGTGCCAGCAGCTTGCTCATAATTGGACAGTCCACCGGGGAGCTGTTTTTT
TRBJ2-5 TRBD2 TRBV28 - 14 CASSLAGGGETQYF TGTGCCAGCAGCCTAGCGGGGGGAGGAGAGACCCAGTACTTC
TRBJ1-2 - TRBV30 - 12 CAWRGLNYGYTF TGTGCCTGGAGGGGGCTCAACTATGGCTACACCTTC
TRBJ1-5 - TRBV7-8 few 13 CASSLHRDQPQHF TGTGCCAGCAGCTTACACAGGGACCAGCCCCAGCATTTT
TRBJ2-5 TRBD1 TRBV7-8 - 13 CASSSGQKETQYF TGTGCCAGCAGCTCGGGACAGAAAGAGACCCAGTACTTC
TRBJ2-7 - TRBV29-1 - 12 CSVAISGYEQYF TGCAGCGTTGCGATTAGCGGTTACGAGCAGTACTTC
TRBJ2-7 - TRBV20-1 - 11 CSARDTYEQYF TGCAGTGCTAGAGACACCTACGAGCAGTACTTC
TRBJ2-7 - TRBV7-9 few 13 CASNDGGSYEQYF TGTGCCAGCAACGACGGAGGCTCCTACGAGCAGTACTTC
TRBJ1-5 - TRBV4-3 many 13 CASSQDRGQPQHF TGCGCCAGCAGCCAAGACAGGGGTCAGCCCCAGCATTTT
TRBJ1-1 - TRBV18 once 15 CASSRNEATNTEAFF TGTGCCAGCTCACGGAACGAGGCAACTAACACTGAAGCTTTCTTT
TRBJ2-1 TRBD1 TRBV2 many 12 CASGDRGNEQFF TGTGCCAGCGGGGACAGAGGAAATGAGCAGTTCTTC
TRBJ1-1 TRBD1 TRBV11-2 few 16 CASSLAGTGKAPEAFF TGTGCCAGCAGCTTAGCCGGGACAGGGAAGGCCCCTGAAGCTTTCTTT
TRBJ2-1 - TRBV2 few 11 CASSVPTLQFF TGTGCCAGCAGTGTTCCGACATTGCAGTTCTTC
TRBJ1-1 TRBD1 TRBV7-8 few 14 CASSPDRTGTEAFF TGTGCCAGCAGCCCGGACAGGACAGGCACTGAAGCTTTCTTT
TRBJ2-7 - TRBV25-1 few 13 CASSDSRTLRQYF TGTGCCAGCAGTGATAGCCGGACACTAAGGCAGTACTTC